Listed here are 9 T cell receptor beta chains from one sample, sequenced in a study of blood T cell repertoires in COVID-19 (dated by TCRdb to about 2020). Library preparation was by the immunoSEQ multiplex PCR assay. TCRdb took over this immuneACCESS table, retaining in-frame rearrangements with V and J assigned. Such tables are incomplete; in checked studies, under half of the missing clones stem from an unresolved V gene, and the remainder is unexplained. Across this sample there are tens of thousands of clones, with 70% to 90% seen only once. The ten top clones hold 3.9% of the sample. Sequenced sample: peripheral blood. These TCRs come from a human donor in a cohort sampled during active COVID-19.

The V call is TRBV24-1, the J call TRBJ2-5, with D uncertain. Between the trimmed V and J ends, which lost 0 bases and 5 bases, there was a span of 3 bases. CDR3 length: 12 amino acids. Germline V CDR1 and CDR2: KGHDR, SFDVKD. In DNA form, the CDR3 reads TGTGCCACCAGTGATTTGGAGGAGACCCAGTACTTC. Protein: CATSDLEETQYF.

The chain joins TRBV2 to TRBJ1-1; no clear D. V dropped 9 bases and J dropped 4 bases, with 12 bases sitting between them. Germline V lookup: CDR1 SNHLY, CDR2 FYNNEI. This CDR3 is built from 12 residues. The CDR3 here is CASELGGTEAFF. The CDR3, as DNA: TGTGCCAGTGAACTTGGTGGCACTGAAGCTTTCTTT. The full variable domain, with the rest looked up from reference TRBV2 and TRBJ1-1, is EPEVTQTPSHQVTQMGQEVILRCVPISNHLYFYWYRQILGQKVEFLVSFYNNEISEKSEIFDDQFSVERPDGSNFTLKIRSTKLEDSAMYFCASELGGTEAFFGQGTRLTVV.

The V call is TRBV20-1, the J call TRBJ2-7, with 7 positions matching TRBD1. Germline V CDR1 and CDR2: DFQATT, SNEGSKA (reference sequence). The CDR3 covers 17 residues. With 3 bases clipped from V and 3 bases from J, the junction kept 17 bases outside the gene matches. The CDR3 DNA reads as TGCAGTGCTAGTGGGGCTAACAAAAGACAGGGCCTCTACGAGCAGTACTTC. Encoded protein: CSASGANKRQGLYEQYF.

The rearrangement joins TRBV9 to TRBJ2-7; 7 bases are shared with TRBD2. Trimming at V came to 4 bases and at J to 0 bases, leaving 7 bases not matched to a gene. Per the germline V gene, CDR1 is SGDLS and CDR2 is YYNGEE. The CDR3 is made up of 15 amino acids. CDR3 residues: CASSIASGISYEQYF. The CDR3 DNA follows: TGTGCCAGCAGCATAGCTAGCGGCATCTCCTACGAGCAGTACTTC. The full variable domain, with the rest looked up from reference TRBV9 and TRBJ2-7, is DSGVTQTPKHLITATGQRVTLRCSPRSGDLSVYWYQQSLDQGLQFLIQYYNGEERAKGNILERFSAQQFPDLHSELNLSSLELGDSALYFCASSIASGISYEQYFGPGTRLTVT.

V is TRBV24-1 and J is TRBJ2-1; TRBD1 agrees at 8 bases. CDR3 size: 13 residues. V trimming: 2 bases; J trimming: 7 bases; junction bases outside the gene matches: 0. Germline V gives CDR1 KGHDR, CDR2 SFDVKD. The CDR3 region is CATSDWTGNEQFF. In nucleotides, the CDR3 is TGTGCCACCAGTGATTGGACAGGGAATGAGCAGTTCTTC.

The rearrangement links TRBV29-1 to TRBJ2-7, with 10 bases matching TRBD2. This CDR3 has 13 residues. Unmatched junction bases numbered 4, after V lost 6 bases and J lost 2 bases. CDR1 is SQVTM, CDR2 ANQGSEA, per germline. The CDR3 DNA is TGCAGCGTACGGACTAGCGGCCCCTACGAGCAGTACTTC. Its translation: CSVRTSGPYEQYF.

The rearrangement uses TRBV4-2 and TRBJ2-2; D is possibly TRBD1 (5 bases). V was trimmed by 1 base and J by 5 bases, leaving 17 bases between them. The germline CDR1 and CDR2 sequences are LGHNA and YNFKEQ. The CDR3 length is 17 residues. The CDR3 nucleotides are TGTGCCAGCAGCCAAGTGGGGCTCGAGGTCGGGACCGGGGAGCTGTTTTTT. Translation: CASSQVGLEVGTGELFF.

The chain combines TRBV11-2 with TRBJ2-7, with D possibly TRBD2 on 5 matching bases. Germline-derived CDR1 and CDR2 are SGHAT and FQNNGV. Trimming removed 1 base at V and 2 bases at J, with 15 bases between. The CDR3 contains 16 residues. The CDR3: CASSLVPRGRTYEQYF. The CDR3 coding sequence is TGTGCCAGCAGCTTAGTTCCCAGAGGGCGTACCTACGAGCAGTACTTC.

The count of this clone is one. The rearrangement joins TRBV18 to TRBJ1-2; 11 bases fit TRBD1. The CDR3 is 15 amino acids. Germline V lookup: CDR1 KGHSH, CDR2 LQKENI. V gave up 5 bases and J gave up 4 bases; unmatched junction bases: 6. CDR3 amino acids: CASSMDRGRFYGYTF. The CDR3 region has the DNA TGTGCCAGCTCAATGGACAGGGGGCGTTTCTATGGCTACACCTTC.